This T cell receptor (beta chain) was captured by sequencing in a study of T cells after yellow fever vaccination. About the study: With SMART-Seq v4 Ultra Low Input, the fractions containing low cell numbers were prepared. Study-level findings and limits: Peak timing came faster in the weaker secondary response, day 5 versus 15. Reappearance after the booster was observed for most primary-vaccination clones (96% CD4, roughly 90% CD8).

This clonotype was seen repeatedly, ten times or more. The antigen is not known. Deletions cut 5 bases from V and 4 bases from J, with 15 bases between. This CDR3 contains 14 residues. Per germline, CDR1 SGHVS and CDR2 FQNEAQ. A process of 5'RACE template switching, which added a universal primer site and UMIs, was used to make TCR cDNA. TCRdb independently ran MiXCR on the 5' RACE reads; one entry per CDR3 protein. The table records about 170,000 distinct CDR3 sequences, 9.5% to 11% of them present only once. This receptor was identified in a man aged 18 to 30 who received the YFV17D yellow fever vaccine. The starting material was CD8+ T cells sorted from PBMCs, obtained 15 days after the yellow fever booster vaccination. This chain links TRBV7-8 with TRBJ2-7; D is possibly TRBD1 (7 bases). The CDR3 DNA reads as TGTGCCAGCAGCCAGCTCCAGGGGGGTTACGAGCAGTACTTC. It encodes CASSQLQGGYEQYF.